This TCR beta chain was observed in a study of blood T cell repertoires in COVID-19 (dated by TCRdb to 2019 to 2021). Notes on the research overall: Samples from collaborators originated in the United States, Italy and Spain and spanned both the acute and convalescent phases of COVID-19. The prospective study material was composed of cDNA or gDNA derived from T cells, B-cell-depleted T cells, or PBMCs. Where available, HLA class I and class II types were obtained from metadata supplied by the sample provider rather than from assay-based typing. The samples were drawn from the first 160 participants of the ongoing ImmuneRACE study and from over 950 subjects provided by 6 global collaborators. A de-identified subject ID, COVID-19 status, age in years and sex were almost always included in the sample metadata. The dataset comprised deeply sampled blood TCRbeta repertoires from subjects exposed to, actively infected with, or recovered from COVID-19. The repertoires were released in a freely available public database intended as a resource for research on the immune response to SARS-CoV-2. General study outcomes and caveats: How much clinical and demographic metadata was included differed by source and by participant, and the metadata was provided uncurated.

As regards this clone: This receptor's antigen is unknown. No qualities accompany the bases; no much larger clone lies one base away.

TCRbeta CDR3 regions were amplified from genomic DNA by means of the immunoSEQ Assay, a bias-controlled multiplex PCR. On the study's bioinformatics: Within the assay, amplification of reference gene primers was used to estimate how many nucleated cells each sample contained. Sequence reads were collapsed and filtered to measure the absolute abundance of every unique TCRbeta CDR3 rearrangement. Productive Simpson clonality was computed per sample as the square root of Simpson's diversity index over productive rearrangements. TCRdb retrieved this table from immuneACCESS and kept in-frame rearrangements only. Not all clones are present; in checked studies, unresolved V genes account for under half, and no reason is known for the remainder. V, J and clone size derive from that table, while D and trimming were established from the DNA sequence. A total of about 280,000 clones appear in this sample, nearly 90% of them only once. The top ten hold more than 9.5% of the sample.

The CDR3 spans 15 residues, from the cysteine through the phenylalanine. Only the CDR3 part of the read is kept: 45 bases, read in frame from the first base. CDR1 LNHDA and CDR2 SQIVND were looked up in the germline V gene (reference sequence). Trimmed from V: 7 bases; trimmed from J: 10 bases; junction bases lacking a gene match: 13. At one collaborating source in Seattle, patients were enrolled during active infection and were followed longitudinally through the course of disease. Whole blood was collected in K2EDTA tubes by collaborating institutions according to the institutions' own protocols. Collaborator samples were shipped for TCRbeta analysis as frozen whole blood, isolated PBMCs, or DNA extracted from either sample type.

This TCR was recovered from a woman aged 30 to 39 with COVID-19, enrolled during active disease. The specimen sequenced was peripheral blood. The chain links TRBV19 with TRBJ1-6; 7 junctional bases match TRBD1. The CDR3 in this case is CASTLMNTGESPLHF. The DNA sequence is given as TGTGCCAGTACCCTGATGAACACAGGGGAATCACCCCTCCACTTT.